This T cell receptor beta chain is from a study of T cell responses to AZD1222 COVID-19 vaccine. Study-wide findings and caveats: Of the AZD1222 recipients, only 5 or 6 were seropositive at baseline.

Comment on this clone: Antigen unknown.

The method was immunoSEQ multiplex PCR; TCRdb's version includes in-frame clones alone and lacks a portion of them. The table lists about 110,000 clones, approximately 92% of them singletons. The CDR3 has 13 amino acids. Trimming left V 3 bases short and J 5 bases short, with 10 bases between. CDR1 is MRHNA, CDR2 SNTAGT, per germline. The receptor was derived from an adult who received the AZD1222 COVID-19 vaccine. The V gene is TRBV6-4, the J gene TRBJ2-5, with D unresolved. Sequences were derived from peripheral blood, sampled 28 days after the second AZD1222 dose. The CDR3 reads CASSEQADETQYF. CDR3 DNA sequence: TGTGCCAGCAGTGAACAAGCAGACGAGACCCAGTACTTC.